The sequence of this TCR beta chain was determined in a study of glioma-infiltrating T cells (dated by TCRdb to 2016 to 2017). General notes on the study: TCR alpha- and beta-chain repertoires were sequenced from glioma tissue, non-neoplastic brain tissue and matched peripheral blood mononuclear cells. Each tissue-infiltrating repertoire was compared with the same patient's peripheral blood repertoire to measure divergence between tissue and blood T-cell populations. Three low-grade glioma patients, 7 to 9 primary glioblastoma patients and three non-glioma patients contributing non-neoplastic brain tissue were included in the paired cohort.

V sheds 6 bases and J sheds 4 bases, leaving 12 bases between their ends. CDR1 and CDR2, per the germline V gene, are MNHNS and SASEGT. The CDR3 numbers 13 residues from cysteine through phenylalanine. This entry keeps only the CDR3 DNA: 39 bases, framed from base 1. TCR alpha and beta CDR3 regions were amplified with the iRepertoire nested amplicon-rescue multiplex PCR (arm-PCR) platform from RNA. The input for one-step reverse transcription and amplification was 100-400 ng of tissue mRNA or PBMC total RNA. After bead purification, a secondary multiplex PCR added Illumina adapters, and libraries were gel-purified between 200 and 400 bp. Demultiplexing relied on internal 6-nucleotide barcodes carried by the libraries. Sequencing of libraries was performed on an Illumina MiSeq with 2x220 or 2x250 nucleotide paired-end reads. Regarding the original processing steps: Paired reads were merged with FLASH 1.2.11 and aligned to the GRCh37 human genome with BWA-MEM before extracting TRA and TRB reads. An IMGT-derived reference of cassette sequences and CDR3 motifs, with pseudogenes included, was used for V and J assignment. Reads were translated in three frames, and productive CDR3s were defined as those with a C...FGXG motif and no stop codons. Clonotypes were defined as unique combinations of V-J cassette pair and CDR3 amino acid sequence. Filtering of reads was based on Hamming distance, with the threshold set by the sequence error rate of each sample in mapped regions. TCRdb applied fastp at Q25 and MiXCR to the public reads, then kept only in-frame beta chains. For every CDR3 protein sequence, its rows merge into one entry that carries the most common genes and DNA. The V and J calls follow TCRdb's processing rather than the paper's. The sample records 100,000 to 150,000 distinct CDR3 sequences, under 25% of which are singletons. The ten biggest clones cover under 35% of the sample.

This clonotype has more than one count but fewer than ten. Its antigen specificity is not known. Qualities for individual bases were not recorded, and no much larger clone is one base off. The investigation overall reported the following: The group comparisons were based on small numbers of patients: three non-neoplastic, three low-grade glioma and roughly eight glioblastoma patients. Very few CDR3 sequences were found to be shared between tissue and blood, and this scarcity was attributed to high CDR3 diversity and limited sampling. VJ-independent divergence between tissue and blood was below expectation in non-neoplastic patients but above expectation in all gliomas, especially low-grade gliomas.

Sequenced: glioma tissue, nonneoplastic brain tissue, or PBMCs (not recorded which). In this chain, TRBV6-1 is recombined with TRBJ1-1; no confident D gene assignment can be made. The clonotype was recovered from a human donor with low-grade glioma or glioblastoma, undergoing nonglioma brain surgery, or in good health (not recorded which). The CDR3 region has the sequence CASRDRGVTEAFF. The nucleotides are TGTGCCAGCAGGGACCGCGGGGTCACTGAAGCTTTCTTT.